The 25 T cell receptor beta chains given below trace back to one sample, sequenced in a study of memory CD4+ T cells and cytomegalovirus serostatus. Sequencing was performed with immunoSEQ multiplex PCR; in TCRdb, only in-frame clones are kept and a portion is missing. The sample lists under 55,000 clones, roughly 72% occurring once. Single viable CD3+CD4+CD8-CD45RO+ cells were sorted as the memory CD4+ T cells. Sequenced input: memory CD4+ T cells from blood. The source of these receptors is an adult in good health and CMV-seronegative.

The chain is built from TRBV2 and TRBJ2-5; TRBD2 agrees at 15 bases. V was pared by 6 bases and J by 3 bases, with 11 bases of the junction left unmatched. The CDR3 is 18 residues long. The germline CDR1 and CDR2 sequences are SNHLY and FYNNEI. In DNA form, the CDR3 reads TGTGCCAGCAGCCCCCGGACTAGCGGGGGGGTCGTTAAAGAGACCCAGTACTTC. It codes for CASSPRTSGGVVKETQYF.

CDR3 protein: CASEWNGAGKYNEQFF. The CDR3 DNA reads as TGCGCCAGCGAATGGAATGGGGCAGGGAAGTACAATGAGCAGTTCTTC. V gene TRBV5-1 combines with J gene TRBJ2-1, with D possibly TRBD1 on 5 matching bases. The CDR3 consists of 16 residues. CDR1 SGHRS and CDR2 YFSETQ come from the germline V gene. V was pared by 7 bases and J by 4 bases, with 21 bases between.

The chain links TRBV7-2 to TRBJ1-1; D unresolved. V shed 1 base and J shed 7 bases, with 16 bases lying between them. The CDR3 is made up of 15 amino acids. Germline V gives CDR1 SGHTA, CDR2 FQGNSA. The CDR3 coding sequence is TGTGCCAGCAGCTTAGGGCGGGCCAGACCCAATGAAGCTTTCTTT. This codes for CASSLGRARPNEAFF. Supplemented by reference TRBV7-2 and TRBJ1-1, the full variable domain reads GAGVSQSPSNKVTEKGKDVELRCDPISGHTALYWYRQSLGQGLEFLIYFQGNSAPDKSGLPSDRFSAERTGGSVSTLTIQRTQQEDSAVYLCASSLGRARPNEAFFGQGTRLTVV.

This sequence joins TRBV6-6 and TRBJ2-7, with TRBD2 as a possible D gene (5 bases). Deletions cut 8 bases from V and 6 bases from J, with 20 bases between. CDR3 length: 14 residues. Germline CDR1 and CDR2: MNHNY and SVGAGI (reference sequence). Here the CDR3 reads CASGSGSLAPEQYF. DNA for the CDR3: TGTGCCAGCGGGTCGGGGAGTTTGGCACCCGAGCAGTACTTC.

The rearrangement uses TRBV9 and TRBJ2-1; D call uncertain. CDR1 and CDR2 (germline): SGDLS, YYNGEE. The ends were cut back, 3 bases at V and 3 bases at J, with 19 bases in the middle. The CDR3 loop spans 17 amino acids. CDR3 DNA: TGTGCCAGCAGCGGAGACTCAGTATCCTTCCTCTACAATGAGCAGTTCTTC. Amino acid sequence: CASSGDSVSFLYNEQFF. The variable domain in full, with the rest retrieved from reference TRBV9 and TRBJ2-1, is DSGVTQTPKHLITATGQRVTLRCSPRSGDLSVYWYQQSLDQGLQFLIQYYNGEERAKGNILERFSAQQFPDLHSELNLSSLELGDSALYFCASSGDSVSFLYNEQFFGPGTRLTVL.

Judged by abundance, this clone is medium-sized. The V and J genes are TRBV30 and TRBJ1-1; D remains ambiguous. CDR1 and CDR2 (germline): GTSNPN, SVGIG (reference sequence). This CDR3 has 13 residues. V dropped 2 bases and J dropped 0 bases, with 7 bases sitting between them. In nucleotides, the CDR3 is TGTGCCTGGAGTCTGCAGTTGAACACTGAAGCTTTCTTT. Translating gives CAWSLQLNTEAFF.

The chain joins TRBV19 to TRBJ1-6; D is uncertain. Trimming removed 7 bases at V and 4 bases at J, with 14 bases between. Germline CDR1 reads LNHDA; CDR2 reads SQIVND (reference sequence). CDR3 length: 15 amino acids. The CDR3 nucleotides read TGTGCCAGTACCGAGACGGATTTATATAATTCACCCCTCCACTTT. It encodes CASTETDLYNSPLHF.

The J gene is TRBJ1-2, the V gene TRBV6-1; tentatively, D is TRBD1 (6 bases). The germline V and J ends were trimmed by 5 bases and 7 bases, with 14 bases remaining between them. The germline gives CDR1 MNHNS, CDR2 SASEGT. The CDR3 extends over 13 amino acids. CDR3 protein: CASSPTGLAGYTF. The CDR3 coding sequence is TGTGCCAGCAGTCCGACAGGCCTCGCTGGCTACACCTTC.

This sequence joins TRBV29-1 and TRBJ2-5; 8 bases align to TRBD2. The CDR3 loop spans 12 amino acids. The J segment lost 5 bases and the V segment lost 3 bases, leaving 2 bases of the junction unmatched. The V gene's germline CDR1 is SQVTM and CDR2 ANQGSEA. The CDR3: CSVEGGGETQYF. CDR3 coding DNA: TGCAGCGTTGAGGGCGGGGGGGAGACCCAGTACTTC.

This chain joins TRBV6-1 and TRBJ2-1, with TRBD2 matching over 15 bases. Germline loops: CDR1 MNHNS, CDR2 SASEGT. After removal of 10 bases from V and 8 bases from J, the junction contained 9 bases not matched to a gene. The CDR3 totals 15 residues. Here the CDR3 DNA reads TGTGCCACACGGACTAGCGGGGGGGGTGTTTATGAGCAGTTCTTC. It yields the protein CATRTSGGGVYEQFF.

The chain uses TRBV2 and TRBJ2-7, with TRBD2 identical over 9 bases. This CDR3 comprises 15 residues. Germline V gives CDR1 SNHLY, CDR2 FYNNEI. Trimming removed 6 bases from V and 3 bases from J; junction bases left unmatched: 9. The DNA of the CDR3 is TGTGCCAGCAGCGAGAGCCCTAGCGGGATCTACGAGCAGTACTTC. Translated: CASSESPSGIYEQYF.

This chain connects TRBV28 to TRBJ1-1; TRBD1 matches at 7 bases. Germline CDR1 and CDR2: MDHEN and SYDVKM. The CDR3 length is 14 residues. The ends lost 6 bases at V and 0 bases at J; junction bases unmatched: 4. The DNA for the CDR3 is TGTGCCAGCAGGGGGGGACAGCTGAACACTGAAGCTTTCTTT. Its protein product is CASRGGQLNTEAFF.

The chain employs TRBV5-6 and TRBJ1-1; no firm D call. Between the trimmed V and J ends, which lost 4 bases and 0 bases, there was a span of 13 bases. The germline CDR1 and CDR2 sequences are SGHDT and YYEEEE. CDR3 length equals 15 residues. CDR3 sequence: CASSNGPLVNTEAFF. CDR3 DNA: TGTGCCAGCAGCAATGGGCCGCTAGTGAACACTGAAGCTTTCTTT.

The sample holds a few counts of this clone. V usage is TRBV28 and J usage is TRBJ1-6; D unclear. Looked up from germline, CDR1 is MDHEN and CDR2 is SYDVKM. The CDR3 spans 13 residues. Deletions cut 5 bases from V and 3 bases from J, with 5 bases between. CDR3 protein: CASSPSYNSPLHF. The CDR3 coding sequence is TGTGCCAGCAGTCCTAGCTATAATTCACCCCTCCACTTT.

The chain employs TRBV30 and TRBJ1-4, with D unclear. This CDR3 is built from 13 residues. The germline CDR1 and CDR2 sequences are GTSNPN and SVGIG (reference sequence). Trimming cost V 0 bases and J 8 bases, with 10 bases left between them. CDR3 coding DNA: TGTGCCTGGAGTGTACGGGAAGGGGAAAAACTGTTTTTT. It is translated as CAWSVREGEKLFF.

The V gene is TRBV5-6, the J gene TRBJ1-2; TRBD1 is a possible D gene (5 bases). Germline CDR1 and CDR2: SGHDT and YYEEEE. The V end lost 3 bases, the J end lost 2 bases, and 11 bases lay between the germline ends. CDR3 size: 14 residues. CDR3 in amino acids: CASSWGDGNYGYTF. Written as DNA, the CDR3 is TGTGCCAGCAGCTGGGGGGACGGGAACTATGGCTACACCTTC.

The rearrangement joins TRBV7-6 to TRBJ2-7; tentative D call: TRBD1 (6 bases). Germline CDR1 and CDR2: SGHVS and FNYEAQ. CDR3 length equals 11 residues. The ends were cut back, 6 bases at V and 4 bases at J, with 7 bases in the middle. The CDR3 sequence: CASRQGYEQYF. For the CDR3, the DNA is TGTGCCAGCAGGCAGGGGTACGAGCAGTACTTC.

This chain joins TRBV7-2 and TRBJ2-5, with 7 bases matching TRBD1. Germline CDR1 and CDR2: SGHTA and FQGNSA. The CDR3 is 16 residues long. After removal of 5 bases from V and 5 bases from J, the junction contained 14 bases not matched to a gene. The CDR3: CASSMGTPWDSETQYF. In nucleotides, the CDR3 is TGTGCCAGCAGCATGGGCACCCCGTGGGACAGCGAGACCCAGTACTTC.

This clone was seen only once. This chain links TRBV2 with TRBJ1-5; D is unclear. The V and J ends lost 8 bases and 0 bases respectively, with 5 bases between them. The CDR3 contains 12 residues. Germline CDR1 reads SNHLY; CDR2 reads FYNNEI. The CDR3 nucleotides read TGTGCCAGCGGATATAGCAATCAGCCCCAGCATTTT. Amino acid sequence: CASGYSNQPQHF.

The chain couples TRBV19 to TRBJ1-1; D not certain. Germline CDR1 LNHDA, CDR2 SQIVND (reference sequence). V was pared by 4 bases and J by 3 bases, with 12 bases between. This CDR3 region has 14 residues. CDR3 nucleotides: TGTGCCAGTAGTACACATGAGAAGTACACTGAAGCTTTCTTT. This encodes CASSTHEKYTEAFF. Looking up the rest from reference TRBV19 and TRBJ1-1 gives the full variable domain: DGGITQSPKYLFRKEGQNVTLSCEQNLNHDAMYWYRQDPGQGLRLIYYSQIVNDFQKGDIAEGYSVSREKKESFPLTVTSAQKNPTAFYLCASSTHEKYTEAFFGQGTRLTVV.

The J gene is TRBJ1-4, the V gene TRBV9, with 10 bases fitting TRBD1. The ends lost 4 bases at V and 7 bases at J; junction bases unmatched: 10. Germline V gives CDR1 SGDLS, CDR2 YYNGEE. The CDR3 is made up of 16 amino acids. The CDR3 bases are TGTGCCAGCAGCTCAAGAGGGACAGGGGCAGGTGAAAAACTGTTTTTT. Translating gives CASSSRGTGAGEKLFF.

V and J are TRBV27 and TRBJ2-7; D remains unclear. V dropped 4 bases and J dropped 7 bases, with 8 bases sitting between them. In germline, CDR1 is MNHEY, CDR2 SMNVEV (reference sequence). The CDR3 sequence is 11 residues long. The DNA of the CDR3 is TGTGCCAGCAGTTCTTTAGTAGAGCAGTACTTC. Translating it yields CASSSLVEQYF.

The gene calls are TRBV19 and TRBJ1-2, with 11 bases lining up with TRBD1. The V gene end was trimmed by 7 bases and the J gene end by 4 bases; junction bases not matched to a gene: 8. The CDR3 is 15 residues long. Germline V gene lookup returns CDR1 LNHDA and CDR2 SQIVND (reference sequence). CDR3 sequence (DNA): TGTGCCAGTACCGTGGACAGGGGGCAAAGCTATGGCTACACCTTC. Its translation: CASTVDRGQSYGYTF.

This clone was seen a single time. This chain connects TRBV5-1 to TRBJ2-6; D call uncertain. From germline, CDR1 is SGHRS and CDR2 YFSETQ. Trimming cost V 3 bases and J 0 bases, with 4 bases left between them. There are 14 residues in the CDR3. In DNA, the CDR3 is TGCGCCAGCAGCTGGGACTCTGGGGCCAACGTCCTGACTTTC. Translating gives CASSWDSGANVLTF.

The chain links TRBV7-9 to TRBJ2-3; tentative D call: TRBD2 (5 bases). The V end was cut by 0 bases, the J end by 1 base, with 5 bases between. Germline V lookup: CDR1 SEHNR, CDR2 FQNEAQ (reference sequence). The CDR3 is 14 residues long. CDR3 DNA: TGTGCCAGCAGCTTAGCGCGGGGCACAGATACGCAGTATTTT. Protein sequence: CASSLARGTDTQYF.